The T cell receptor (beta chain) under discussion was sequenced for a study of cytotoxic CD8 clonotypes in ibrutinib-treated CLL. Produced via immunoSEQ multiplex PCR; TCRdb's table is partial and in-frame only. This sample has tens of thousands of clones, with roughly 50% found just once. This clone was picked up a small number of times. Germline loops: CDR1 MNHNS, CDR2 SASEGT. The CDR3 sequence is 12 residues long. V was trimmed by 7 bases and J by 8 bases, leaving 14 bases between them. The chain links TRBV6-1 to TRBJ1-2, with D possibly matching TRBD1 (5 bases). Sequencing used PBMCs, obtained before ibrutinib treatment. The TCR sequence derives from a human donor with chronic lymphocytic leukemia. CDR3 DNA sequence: TGTGCCAGCAATGGCGGGGGACGGGGCTACACCTTC. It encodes CASNGGGRGYTF.